The clone carrying this TCR beta chain was detected a few times. Patients in Seattle were enrolled during active infection, then followed longitudinally. Germline lookup yields CDR1 SEHNR and CDR2 FQNEAQ (reference sequence). V was pared by 0 bases and J by 5 bases, with 13 bases between. The CDR3 has 15 residues. Here immunoSEQ multiplex PCR was the method, and the copy in TCRdb shows in-frame clones only, minus some. The table lists about 430,000 clones, 70% to 90% of them singletons. The sample belongs to a study of blood T cell repertoires in COVID-19. About the study: The cDNA or gDNA used as material had been derived from T cells, B-cell-depleted T cells, or PBMCs.

This rearrangement joins TRBV7-9 to TRBJ1-2; a possible D gene is TRBD1 (6 bases). The TCR comes from a man aged 18 to 29 with COVID-19, enrolled during active disease. Sequencing was carried out using peripheral blood. CDR3 bases: TGTGCCAGCAGCTTAGCGGGACAAGGGAGTTATGGCTACACCTTC. It is translated as CASSLAGQGSYGYTF. The full variable domain, rest sourced from reference TRBV7-9 and TRBJ1-2, is DTGVSQNPRHKITKRGQNVTFRCDPISEHNRLYWYRQTLGQGPEFLTYFQNEAQLEKSRLLSDRFSAERPKGSFSTLEIQRTEQGDSAMYLCASSLAGQGSYGYTFGSGTRLTVV.